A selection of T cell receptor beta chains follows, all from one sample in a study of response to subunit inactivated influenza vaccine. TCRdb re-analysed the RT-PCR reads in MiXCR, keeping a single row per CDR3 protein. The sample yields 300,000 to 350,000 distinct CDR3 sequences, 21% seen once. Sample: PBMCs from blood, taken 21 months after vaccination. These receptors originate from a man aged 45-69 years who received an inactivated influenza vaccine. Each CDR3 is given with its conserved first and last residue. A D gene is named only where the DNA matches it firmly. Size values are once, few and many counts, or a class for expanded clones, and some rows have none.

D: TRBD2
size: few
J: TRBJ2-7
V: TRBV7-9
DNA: TGTGCCAGCAGCTTTCGACTAGCGGAGGCCTCCGAGCAGTACTTC
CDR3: CASSFRLAEASEQYF

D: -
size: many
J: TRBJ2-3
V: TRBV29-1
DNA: TGCAGCGTTGAACAGGGGGAGGGTACGCAGTATTTT
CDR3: CSVEQGEGTQYF

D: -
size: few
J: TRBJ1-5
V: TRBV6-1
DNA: TGTGCCAGCAGTGATTCAGCTTATCAGCCCCAGCATTTT
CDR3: CASSDSAYQPQHF

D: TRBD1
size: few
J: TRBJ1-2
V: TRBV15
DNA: TGTGCCACCAGCACTGGACAGGGGCTAGACTATGGCTACACCTTC
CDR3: CATSTGQGLDYGYTF

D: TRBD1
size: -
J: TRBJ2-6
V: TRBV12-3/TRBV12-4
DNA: TGTGCCAGCACCTCCGGGACAGGGGCTGGGGCCAACGTCCTGACTTTC
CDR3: CASTSGTGAGANVLTF

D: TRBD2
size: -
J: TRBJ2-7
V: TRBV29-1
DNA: TGCAGCGTTGTGTTAGCGGGCTACGAGCAGTACTTC
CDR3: CSVVLAGYEQYF

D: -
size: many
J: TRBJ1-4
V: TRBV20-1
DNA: TGCAGTGCTAGAAGAGTGATTAATGAAAAACTGTTTTTT
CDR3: CSARRVINEKLFF

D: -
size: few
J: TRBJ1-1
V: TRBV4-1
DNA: TGCGCCAGCAGCCAAGATGTCCGGAGCACTGAAGCTTTCTTT
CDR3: CASSQDVRSTEAFF

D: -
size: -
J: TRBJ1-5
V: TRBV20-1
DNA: TGCAGTGCCCCGGACAGAGACAATCAGCCCCAGCATTTT
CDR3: CSAPDRDNQPQHF

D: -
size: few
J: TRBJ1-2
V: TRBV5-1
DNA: TGCGCCAGCAGCGTACAGGGATTTAGTGGCTACACCTTC
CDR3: CASSVQGFSGYTF

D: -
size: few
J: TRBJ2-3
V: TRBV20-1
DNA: TGCAGCACGGACGACTCAAACACAGATACGCAGTATTTT
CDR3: CSTDDSNTDTQYF

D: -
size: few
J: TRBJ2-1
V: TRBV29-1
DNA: TGCAGCGTTGCGAGGGTGGTCTCCTACAATGAGCAGTTCTTC
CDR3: CSVARVVSYNEQFF

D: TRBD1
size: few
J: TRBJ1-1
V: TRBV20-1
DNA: TGCAGTGCCAAGATCGCCGGACAGGGGGCTTCTAATGAAGCTTTCTTT
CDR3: CSAKIAGQGASNEAFF

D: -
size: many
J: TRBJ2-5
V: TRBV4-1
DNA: TGCGCCAGCAGCAGACTTTCGGGGACCCAAGAGACCCAGTACTTC
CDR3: CASSRLSGTQETQYF

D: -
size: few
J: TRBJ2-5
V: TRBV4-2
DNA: TGTGCCAGCAGCCAAGAAGTTAAAGAGACCCAGTACTTC
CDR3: CASSQEVKETQYF

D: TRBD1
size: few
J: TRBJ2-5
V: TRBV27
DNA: TGTGCCAGCAGTCGTAACAGGGGCTCCGAGACCCAGTACTTC
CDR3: CASSRNRGSETQYF

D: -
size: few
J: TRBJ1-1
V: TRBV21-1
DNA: TGTGCCAGCAGCAAAGGAAACGGGGTGGGCACTGAAGCTTTCTTT
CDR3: CASSKGNGVGTEAFF

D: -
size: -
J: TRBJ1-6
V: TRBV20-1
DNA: TGCAGTGCTAGTTTCGTGAGAGGGTCAGGGAGCTCCTATAATTCACCCCTCCACTTT
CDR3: CSASFVRGSGSSYNSPLHF

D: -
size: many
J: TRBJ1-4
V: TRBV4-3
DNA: TGCGCCAGCAGCGCAAGTGGGGGGGGTGAAAAACTGTTTTTT
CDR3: CASSASGGGEKLFF

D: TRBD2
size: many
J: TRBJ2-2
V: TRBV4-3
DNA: TGCGCCAGCAGCCAAGATGAGCGGGAGATAGCCGGGGAGCTGTTTTTT
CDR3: CASSQDEREIAGELFF

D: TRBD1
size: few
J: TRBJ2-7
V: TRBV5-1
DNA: TGCGCCAGCAGCGTCAGACAGGGCGGCTACGAGCAGTACTTC
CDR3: CASSVRQGGYEQYF

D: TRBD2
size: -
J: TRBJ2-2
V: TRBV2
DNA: TGTGCCAGCAGTGGGGTAGCGGGGAGCACCGGGGAGCTGTTTTTT
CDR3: CASSGVAGSTGELFF

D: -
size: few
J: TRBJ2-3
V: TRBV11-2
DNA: TGTGCCAGCAGCCGAGGTGAGGGCTCCACAGATACGCAGTATTTT
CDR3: CASSRGEGSTDTQYF

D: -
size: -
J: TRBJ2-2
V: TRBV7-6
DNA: TGTGCCAGCAGAGGGTTTGTCGGGCCAACCGGGGAGCTGTTTTTT
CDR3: CASRGFVGPTGELFF

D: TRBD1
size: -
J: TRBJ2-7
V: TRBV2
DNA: TGTGCCACCAGCAGGGGGAATAATGGCGAGCAGTACTTC
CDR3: CATSRGNNGEQYF

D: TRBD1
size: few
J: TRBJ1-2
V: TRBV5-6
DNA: TGTGCCAGCCGCGGCGAGGGGGCGTGGAATGGCTACACCTTC
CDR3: CASRGEGAWNGYTF

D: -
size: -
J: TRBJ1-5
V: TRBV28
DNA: TGTGCCAGCAGTGGGTCCAATAATCAGCCCCAGCATTTT
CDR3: CASSGSNNQPQHF

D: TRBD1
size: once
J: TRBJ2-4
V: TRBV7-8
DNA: TGTGCCAGCAGCGAAAGCACAGGGGAGCGAGCCAAAAACATTCAGTACTTC
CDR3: CASSESTGERAKNIQYF

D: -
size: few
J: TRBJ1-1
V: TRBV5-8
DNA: TGTGCCAGCACTCGGGGGGTGGAAGCTTTCTTT
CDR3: CASTRGVEAFF

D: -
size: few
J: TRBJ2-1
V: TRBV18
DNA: TGTGCCAGCTCACCGATCTACAATGAGCAGTTCTTC
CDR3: CASSPIYNEQFF

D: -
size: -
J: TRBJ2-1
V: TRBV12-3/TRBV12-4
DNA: TGTGCCAGCAGTTTAGGGGGGGGGCTCTACAATGAGCAGTTCTTC
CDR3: CASSLGGGLYNEQFF

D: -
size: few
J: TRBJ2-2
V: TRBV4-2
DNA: TGTGCCAGCAGCCAAGAGTCTACAAAGTCCCTCACCGGGGAGCTGTTTTTT
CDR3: CASSQESTKSLTGELFF

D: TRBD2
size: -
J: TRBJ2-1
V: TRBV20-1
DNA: TGCAGTGCTAGAGTCCTAGCGGGAAAATCCTACAATGAGCAGTTCTTC
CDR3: CSARVLAGKSYNEQFF

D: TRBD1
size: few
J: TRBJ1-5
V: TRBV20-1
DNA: TGCAGTGCTTTCTTACCTGACAGGGTCAATCAGCCCCAGCATTTT
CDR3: CSAFLPDRVNQPQHF

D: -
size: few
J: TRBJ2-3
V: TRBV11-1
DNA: TGTGCCAGCAGCTTTCCCTGGGGACTGGGCGGGGGCACAGATACGCAGTATTTT
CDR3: CASSFPWGLGGGTDTQYF

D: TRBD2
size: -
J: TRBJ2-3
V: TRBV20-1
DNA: TGCAGTGCTATCCTACTAGCGGGAGGGAATCCAGATACGCAGTATTTT
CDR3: CSAILLAGGNPDTQYF

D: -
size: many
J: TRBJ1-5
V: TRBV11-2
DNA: TGTGCCAGCAGCCCGGGGAGGGGGGTTCAGCCCCAGCATTTT
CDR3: CASSPGRGVQPQHF

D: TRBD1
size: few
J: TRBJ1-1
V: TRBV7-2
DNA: TGTGCCAGCAGCTGGGACAGCACCTTTACTGAAGCTTTCTTT
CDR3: CASSWDSTFTEAFF

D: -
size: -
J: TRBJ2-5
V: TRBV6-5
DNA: TGTGCCAGCAGTTACATCCGGGGTGGAGAGACCCAGTACTTC
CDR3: CASSYIRGGETQYF

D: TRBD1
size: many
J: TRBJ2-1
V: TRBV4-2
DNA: TGTGCCAGCAGCCAAGTGATAGTCGAGACAGGGGCCTACAATGAGCAGTTCTTC
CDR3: CASSQVIVETGAYNEQFF

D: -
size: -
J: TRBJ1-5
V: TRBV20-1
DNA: TGCAGTGCTGTACAGGGAATGGGCAATCAGCCCCAGCATTTT
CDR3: CSAVQGMGNQPQHF

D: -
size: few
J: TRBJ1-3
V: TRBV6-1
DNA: TGTGCCAGCACCGGACACAGGTCGGGAAACACCATATATTTT
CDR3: CASTGHRSGNTIYF

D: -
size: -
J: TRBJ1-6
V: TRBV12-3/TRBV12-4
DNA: TGTGCCAGCAGGGGACGCCGGGCCCAGAATAATTCACCCCTCCACTTT
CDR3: CASRGRRAQNNSPLHF

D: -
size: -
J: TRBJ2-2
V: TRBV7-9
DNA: TGTGCCAGCAGCTTAGCGCCACATTGGTCGAACACCGGGGAGCTGTTTTTT
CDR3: CASSLAPHWSNTGELFF

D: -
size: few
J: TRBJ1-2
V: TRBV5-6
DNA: TGTGCCAGCAGCGCGACGAACTATGGCTACACCTTC
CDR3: CASSATNYGYTF

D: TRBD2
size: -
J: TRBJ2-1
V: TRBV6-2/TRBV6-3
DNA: TGTGCCAGCAGTCCTGACGGACTAGCGGGGGGGCCTACCTACAATGAGCAGTTCTTC
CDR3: CASSPDGLAGGPTYNEQFF

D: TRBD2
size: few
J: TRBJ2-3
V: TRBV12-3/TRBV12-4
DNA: TGTGCCAGCAGTTTCAGCGGGAGGGCCGAAGATACGCAGTATTTT
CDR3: CASSFSGRAEDTQYF

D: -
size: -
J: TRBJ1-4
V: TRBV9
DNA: TGTGCCAGCAGCGTAGGGACGGGAAGGTCTAATGAAAAACTGTTTTTT
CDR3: CASSVGTGRSNEKLFF

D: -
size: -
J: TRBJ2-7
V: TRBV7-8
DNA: TGTGCCAGCAGCTTAGCCTCGGGACACGATTACGAGCAGTACTTC
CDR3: CASSLASGHDYEQYF

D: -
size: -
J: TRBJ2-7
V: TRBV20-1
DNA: TGCAGTGCTCCCTACTCCCTAGCGTCCTACGAGCAGTACTTC
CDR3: CSAPYSLASYEQYF

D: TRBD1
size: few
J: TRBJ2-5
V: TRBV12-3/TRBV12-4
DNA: TGTGCCAGCAGTACGGACAGGATTCGGCAGTACTTC
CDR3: CASSTDRIRQYF

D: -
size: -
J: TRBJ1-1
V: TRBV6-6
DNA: TGTGCCACTCGGGGTAACACTGAAGCTTTCTTT
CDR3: CATRGNTEAFF

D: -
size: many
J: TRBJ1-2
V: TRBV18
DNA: TGTGCCAGCTCACCGGGGAGACAGGACAATGGCTACACCTTC
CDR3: CASSPGRQDNGYTF

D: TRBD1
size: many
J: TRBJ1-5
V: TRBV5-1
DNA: TGCGCCAGCAGCTCCCGGACAGGGGACAGCAATCAGCCCCAGCATTTT
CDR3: CASSSRTGDSNQPQHF

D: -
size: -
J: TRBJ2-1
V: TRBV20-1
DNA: TGCAGTGCTAGAGTGAGGGAAGCGGGCTCGTACAATGAGCAGTTCTTC
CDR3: CSARVREAGSYNEQFF